Below, 21 T cell receptor beta chains from the same sample are listed, as sequenced in a study of T-cell memory formation after mild COVID-19. TCRdb itself ran the 5' RACE reads through MiXCR, one entry per CDR3 protein. This repertoire shows about 30,000 distinct CDR3 sequences, roughly 12% found once; its top ten account for approximately 16%. The sample taken for sequencing was PBMCs or a T cell subset sorted from them (not recorded which). Receptor source: an adult woman who had mild COVID-19 (a few samples of this study predate the infection). Cell type and time point are not known.

There are many counts of this clonotype. The rearrangement joins TRBV20-1 to TRBJ2-7; TRBD2 matches at 11 bases. This CDR3 contains 16 residues. CDR1 is DFQATT and CDR2 is SNEGSKA in the germline V gene (reference sequence). V gave up 0 bases and J gave up 6 bases; unmatched junction bases: 10. The chain's CDR3 is CSARDPTSGTSGEQYF. Written as DNA, the CDR3 is TGCAGTGCTAGAGACCCGACTAGCGGGACTTCTGGCGAGCAGTACTTC.

The table lists this clonotype with many counts. The chain recombines TRBV28 with TRBJ2-2; TRBD2 matches at 8 bases. The V gene end was trimmed by 8 bases and the J gene end by 4 bases; junction bases not matched to a gene: 9. The CDR3 runs to 15 residues. The germline gives CDR1 MDHEN, CDR2 SYDVKM. CDR3 amino acids: CASGQAGVPTGELFF. For the CDR3, the DNA is TGTGCCAGCGGCCAAGCGGGAGTGCCCACCGGGGAGCTGTTTTTT.

With regard to this clonotype: This may come from a read error, since a much larger clone is one base off. Here the CDR3 reads CASSLRGPVDGYTF. CDR3 DNA sequence: TGTGCCAGCAGTTTAAGGGGACCCGTCGATGGCTACACCTTC. The V call is TRBV12-3 or TRBV12-4, the J call TRBJ1-2; tentatively, D is TRBD1 (5 bases). The CDR3 is 14 amino acids. Between the trimmed V and J ends, which lost 2 bases and 6 bases, there was a span of 13 bases.

This clonotype was seen at least ten times. The CDR3 coding sequence is TGCAGCGCCAATCCGGGACAAGGAAACACCATATATTTT. Translated, it gives CSANPGQGNTIYF. The chain links TRBV29-1 to TRBJ1-3; D might be TRBD1 (6 bases). V dropped 7 bases and J dropped 4 bases, with 14 bases sitting between them. The V gene's germline CDR1 is SQVTM and CDR2 ANQGSEA. The CDR3 loop spans 13 amino acids. The full variable domain, its missing parts supplied by reference TRBV29-1 and TRBJ1-3, is SAVISQKPSRDICQRGTSLTIQCQVDSQVTMMFWYRQQPGQSLTLIATANQGSEATYESGFVIDKFPISRPNLTFSTLTVSNMSPEDSSIYLCSANPGQGNTIYFGEGSWLTVV.

This clonotype was detected ten times or more. The J gene is TRBJ1-2, the V gene TRBV7-9; D might be TRBD1 (5 bases). The CDR3 has 13 amino acids. V was cut by 5 bases and J by 3 bases, with 10 bases left in between. CDR1 is SEHNR and CDR2 is FQNEAQ in the germline V gene (reference sequence). CDR3 loop: CASSHDSYYGYTF. Here the CDR3 DNA reads TGTGCCAGCAGCCACGACAGTTACTATGGCTACACCTTC.

This clonotype was counted at least ten times. The chain links TRBV29-1 to TRBJ1-1; weak D call: TRBD1 (6 bases). This CDR3 spans 11 amino acids. Between the trimmed V and J ends, which lost 6 bases and 6 bases, there was a span of 11 bases. Germline CDR1 and CDR2: SQVTM and ANQGSEA. The CDR3 sequence is CSVGGGSEAFF. The CDR3 nucleotides are TGCAGCGTAGGGGGAGGGTCTGAAGCTTTCTTT.

Ten or more counts support this clonotype. V usage is TRBV5-1 and J usage is TRBJ2-1, with 15 bases fitting TRBD2. Germline V CDR1 and CDR2: SGHRS, YFSETQ. The CDR3 has 17 amino acids. The trim removed 4 bases at V and 6 bases at J, leaving 8 bases unmatched. DNA of the CDR3: TGCGCCAGCAGCGTATCCGGGACTAGCGGGGGGCGCAATGAGCAGTTCTTC. This encodes CASSVSGTSGGRNEQFF.

This clonotype has a count of ten or more. The chain joins TRBV25-1 to TRBJ2-7; maybe TRBD1 (5 bases). V was pared by 4 bases and J by 1 base, with 11 bases between. The CDR3 runs 14 residues. CDR1 and CDR2 (germline): MGHDK, SYGVNS. The CDR3 is CASSVGAGSYEQYF. CDR3 nucleotide sequence: TGTGCCAGCAGTGTTGGGGCAGGTTCCTACGAGCAGTACTTC.

This clonotype was counted many times. This rearrangement joins TRBV4-3 to TRBJ2-1, with TRBD2 matching over 8 bases. This CDR3 contains 13 residues. V lost 0 bases, J lost 9 bases, and 1 base stayed unmatched. Looked up from germline, CDR1 is LGHNA and CDR2 is YSLEER. Here the CDR3 DNA reads TGCGCCAGCAGCCAAGAGAGCGGGGGTGAGCAGTTCTTC. This translates into CASSQESGGEQFF.

This clonotype occurred many times. CDR3 sequence reads: CASSQDPYGYTF. The DNA of the CDR3 is TGTGCCAGCAGCCAGGATCCTTATGGCTACACCTTC. The V and J genes are TRBV3-1 and TRBJ1-2; D is uncertain. The germline V gene encodes CDR1 LGHDT and CDR2 YNNKEL (reference sequence). This CDR3 spans 12 amino acids. Trimming took 3 bases from V and 5 from J, leaving 7 bases between them.

The table lists this clonotype with many counts. The chain couples TRBV11-3 to TRBJ2-1; 11 bases are shared with TRBD2. Germline V gives CDR1 SGHNT, CDR2 YENEEA. CDR3 length: 18 amino acids. J lost 7 bases, V lost 5 bases, and 16 bases had no gene match. The CDR3 DNA follows: TGTGCCAGCAGCCGAGGTGCTAGCGGGGGGCCCCTGGGGAATGAGCAGTTCTTC. Translating it yields CASSRGASGGPLGNEQFF.

Ten or more counts support this clonotype. The chain links TRBV20-1 to TRBJ1-6, with TRBD1 matching 9 bases. V was clipped by 3 bases and J by 10 bases; unmatched bases: 7. Per the germline V gene, CDR1 is DFQATT and CDR2 is SNEGSKA (reference sequence). There are 14 residues in the CDR3. DNA of the CDR3: TGCAGTGCTAGCAGAGACAGGGGGTACTCACCCCTCCACTTT. The encoded protein is CSASRDRGYSPLHF.

In this sample, this clonotype turned up many times. V and J are TRBV24-1 and TRBJ1-4; no reliable D call. The ends were cut back, 5 bases at V and 0 bases at J, with 6 bases in the middle. Germline V gives CDR1 KGHDR, CDR2 SFDVKD. This CDR3 region has 14 residues. The CDR3 nucleotides are TGTGCCACCAGTGCAGCCGCAACTAATGAAAAACTGTTTTTT. It is translated as CATSAAATNEKLFF.

This clonotype was found many times. V usage is TRBV9 and J usage is TRBJ1-3; 8 bases are shared with TRBD1. The CDR3 consists of 15 residues. Germline CDR1 reads SGDLS; CDR2 reads YYNGEE. J was trimmed by 4 bases and V by 3 bases; bases with no gene match: 6. The CDR3 DNA follows: TGTGCCAGCAGCGGTGGACAGGGATCCGGAAACACCATATATTTT. This gives the protein CASSGGQGSGNTIYF.

This clonotype showed up many times. CDR3 DNA: TGTGCCAGCAGCCATAGGAGACTAGCGGGAGGTAACACAGATACGCAGTATTTT. Its translation: CASSHRRLAGGNTDTQYF. V and J are TRBV3-1 and TRBJ2-3, with 13 bases lining up with TRBD2. V trimming: 3 bases; J trimming: 2 bases; junction bases outside the gene matches: 8. Germline CDR1 reads LGHDT; CDR2 reads YNNKEL (reference sequence). There are 18 residues in the CDR3.

The sample holds many counts of this clonotype. The gene calls are TRBV6-1 and TRBJ1-1, with D uncertain. In germline, CDR1 is MNHNS, CDR2 SASEGT. Trimming shortened V by 5 bases and J by 1 base, and 11 bases separated the two germline ends. CDR3 length: 14 amino acids. The CDR3 sequence is CASSTNMGNTEAFF. The CDR3 nucleotides are TGTGCCAGCAGTACTAATATGGGGAACACTGAAGCTTTCTTT.

In this sample, this clonotype turned up many times. This chain uses TRBV20-1 with TRBJ2-7; D is unresolved. Trimming removed 0 bases at V and 6 bases at J, with 9 bases between. The CDR3 length is 12 residues. Germline values: CDR1 DFQATT, CDR2 SNEGSKA (reference sequence). The CDR3 DNA is TGCAGTGCTAGAGACTCTAGGGCCGAGCAGTACTTC. Translation: CSARDSRAEQYF.

By sample share, this clonotype is medium-sized. The chain combines TRBV7-8 with TRBJ1-5; D call uncertain. This CDR3 region has 15 residues. The germline gives CDR1 SGHVS, CDR2 FQNEAQ. The V end lost 3 bases, the J end lost 4 bases, and 13 bases lay between the germline ends. CDR3 protein: CASSFLALGNQPQHF. The CDR3 nucleotides are TGTGCCAGCAGCTTCCTTGCACTGGGAAATCAGCCCCAGCATTTT.

This rearrangement joins TRBV20-1 to TRBJ2-1, with unresolved D. V dropped 6 bases and J dropped 0 bases, with 15 bases sitting between them. The CDR3 has 15 residues. The germline CDR1 and CDR2 sequences are DFQATT and SNEGSKA (reference sequence). The CDR3 sequence: CSATGAPSSYNEQFF. The CDR3 region has the DNA TGCAGTGCCACCGGAGCACCCAGCTCCTACAATGAGCAGTTCTTC.

This clonotype is labeled as medium-sized. The V and J genes are TRBV20-1 and TRBJ1-5; 8 nucleotides line up with TRBD1. In germline, CDR1 is DFQATT, CDR2 SNEGSKA (reference sequence). Trimming took 6 bases from V and 2 from J; bases not matched to a gene: 12. The CDR3 sequence is 16 residues long. CDR3 nucleotides: TGCAGTGCCACCGACAGGGGAATTTATGGCAATCAGCCCCAGCATTTT. Translating gives CSATDRGIYGNQPQHF.

This clonotype was found many times. J is TRBJ1-1 and V is TRBV7-8, with 10 nucleotides matching TRBD1. Trimming removed 3 bases from V and 3 bases from J; junction bases left unmatched: 4. This CDR3 is built from 15 residues. CDR1 is SGHVS, CDR2 FQNEAQ, per germline. The CDR3 loop is CASSFPGTGDTEAFF. The DNA for the CDR3 is TGTGCCAGCAGCTTCCCCGGGACAGGGGACACTGAAGCTTTCTTT.